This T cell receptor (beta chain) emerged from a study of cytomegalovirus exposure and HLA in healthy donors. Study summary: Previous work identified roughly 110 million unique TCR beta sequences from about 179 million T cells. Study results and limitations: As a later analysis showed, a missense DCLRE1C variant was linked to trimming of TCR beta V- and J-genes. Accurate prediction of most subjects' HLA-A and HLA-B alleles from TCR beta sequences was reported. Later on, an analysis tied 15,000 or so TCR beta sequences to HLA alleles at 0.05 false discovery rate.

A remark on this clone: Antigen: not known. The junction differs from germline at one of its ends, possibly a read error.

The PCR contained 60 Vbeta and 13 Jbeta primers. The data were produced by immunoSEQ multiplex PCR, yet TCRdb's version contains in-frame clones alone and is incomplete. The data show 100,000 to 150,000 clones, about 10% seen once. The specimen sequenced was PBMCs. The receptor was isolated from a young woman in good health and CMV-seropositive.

The CDR3 DNA follows: TGTGCTAGCAGCTTAGCGACAGGTGGCGAGCAGTACTTC. Its translation: CASSLATGGEQYF. V usage is TRBV7-7 and J usage is TRBJ2-7, with D perhaps TRBD1 (6 bases). The CDR3 covers 13 residues. CDR1 and CDR2 from the germline V gene are SSHAT and FNYEAQ (reference sequence).